This T cell receptor beta chain was retrieved from a study of blood T cell repertoires in COVID-19. Overall study context: Sample material is recorded as cDNA or gDNA derived from T cells, B-cell-depleted T cells, or PBMCs.

Original methodology: Amplification of reference gene primers was used by the study to estimate nucleated cell counts. Sequencing used immunoSEQ multiplex PCR; TCRdb keeps in-frame clones, though not all of them. Clone size and V and J calls were adopted from that table, with D and trimming inferred from the DNA. The sample comprises roughly 55,000 clones, around 87% of which are singletons, and around 6.9% rests with the top ten. This CDR3 comprises 18 residues. Germline CDR1 is SGHTA and CDR2 is FQGNSA. Trimming left V 1 base short and J 0 bases short, with 16 bases between. Sequencing was performed on peripheral blood. The clonotype was recovered from a man between 60 and 75 years old with active or convalescent COVID-19. The rearrangement uses TRBV7-2 and TRBJ2-4; maybe TRBD2 (7 bases). The CDR3 is CASSLGGGSDLAKNIQYF. In DNA, the CDR3 is TGTGCCAGCAGCTTAGGGGGGGGCAGCGACCTAGCCAAAAACATTCAGTACTTC. Filled out from reference TRBV7-2 and TRBJ2-4, the complete variable domain reads GAGVSQSPSNKVTEKGKDVELRCDPISGHTALYWYRQSLGQGLEFLIYFQGNSAPDKSGLPSDRFSAERTGGSVSTLTIQRTQQEDSAVYLCASSLGGGSDLAKNIQYFGAGTRLSVL.